These 6 T cell receptor beta chains originate from one sample sequenced in a study of T cell responses to AZD1222 COVID-19 vaccine. The assay was immunoSEQ multiplex PCR, and TCRdb's table has in-frame clones only and misses some. The data show 130,000 to 150,000 clones, 90% to 95% seen once. The sequencing here drew on peripheral blood, taken on day 0 of AZD1222 vaccination. Receptor source: an adult in good health.

The genes are TRBV5-8 and TRBJ1-5, with 9 bases fitting TRBD1. Per germline, CDR1 SGHTS and CDR2 YDEGEE. This CDR3 spans 15 amino acids. Trimming cost V 0 bases and J 4 bases; bases outside gene matches: 2. The CDR3 nucleotides read TGTGCCAGCAGCTTGGGGGACAGGGTAAATCAGCCCCAGCATTTT. It translates to CASSLGDRVNQPQHF.

This clone came up once. The chain has TRBV7-6 and TRBJ2-7, with TRBD1 identical over 9 bases. The germline gives CDR1 SGHVS, CDR2 FNYEAQ. CDR3 length: 15 residues. J lost 3 bases, V lost 0 bases, and 3 bases had no gene match. The CDR3 region is CASSLAPGQGYEQYF. The CDR3 DNA reads TGTGCCAGCAGCTTAGCCCCGGGACAGGGCTACGAGCAGTACTTC.

This chain joins TRBV5-5 and TRBJ2-3; tentatively, D is TRBD1 (5 bases). V dropped 0 bases and J dropped 4 bases, with 12 bases sitting between them. This CDR3 has 15 residues. CDR1 is SGHKS, CDR2 YYEKEE, per germline (reference sequence). CDR3 sequence reads: CASSLDSRVPDTQYF. The CDR3 bases are TGTGCCAGCAGCTTGGACTCCAGGGTACCAGATACGCAGTATTTT.

V usage is TRBV5-5 and J usage is TRBJ1-6; TRBD1 is a possible D gene (5 bases). V gave up 5 bases and J gave up 5 bases, with 17 bases separating them. Germline V gene data show CDR1 as SGHKS and CDR2 as YYEKEE (reference sequence). The CDR3 contains 16 residues. The CDR3 region is CASSSARDGNNSPLHF. CDR3 nucleotide sequence: TGTGCCAGCAGTTCTGCCCGGGACGGAAATAATTCACCCCTCCACTTT.

The chain uses TRBV9 and TRBJ1-1; D might be TRBD1 (5 bases). Germline lookup yields CDR1 SGDLS and CDR2 YYNGEE. The CDR3 contains 15 residues. Trimming took off 1 base at V and 3 bases at J, with 13 bases between the two ends. The CDR3 coding sequence is TGTGCCAGCAGCGTATTCCCGAGGGGAGACACTGAAGCTTTCTTT. Translating gives CASSVFPRGDTEAFF.

V usage is TRBV6-5 and J usage is TRBJ1-6, with D tentatively TRBD1 (5 bases). CDR3 length: 16 amino acids. Germline assignment: CDR1 MNHEY and CDR2 SVGAGI. The V and J ends lost 2 bases and 14 bases respectively, with 22 bases between them. The CDR3 sequence is CASSYLPTDPTKTLHF. The CDR3, as DNA: TGTGCCAGCAGTTACCTCCCGACAGACCCGACCAAAACCCTCCACTTT.